The next 9 T cell receptor beta chains were all read from a single sample in a study of CD8+CD57+ T cells in acquired aplastic anemia. Genomic DNA served as template for TCR beta VDJ and CDR3 profiling. One entry per CDR3 protein results from TCRdb running MiXCR on the reads. The sample lists hundreds of thousands of distinct CDR3 sequences, roughly 68% occurring once. The sequenced sample consisted of sorted CD4+, CD8+, or CD8+CD57+ T cells (not recorded which) from PBMCs. These receptors all come from a human donor in good health, serving as a control.

This sequence joins TRBV7-2 and TRBJ1-5; a possible D gene is TRBD1 (5 bases). This CDR3 comprises 14 residues. Between the trimmed V and J ends, which lost 4 bases and 5 bases, there was a span of 12 bases. The germline gives CDR1 SGHTA, CDR2 FQGNSA. The DNA for the CDR3 is TGTGCCAGCAGCTGCGGGGGAGGGGATCAGCCCCAGCATTTT. It codes for CASSCGGGDQPQHF.

Details on this clonotype: In this CDR3 the conserved last residue, phenylalanine or tryptophan, is missing, so a read error is likely. The DNA is left out, because the CDR3 cannot be placed on it with certainty; the CDR3 is given as TCRdb lists it. V is TRBV9 and J is TRBJ1-6. In germline, CDR1 is SGDLS, CDR2 YYNGEE. The CDR3 is 18 residues long, ends included. The CDR3: CASSLARAGSTAELRAVL.

This clonotype was detected only once. V gene TRBV7-2 combines with J gene TRBJ2-3; D gene ambiguous. Germline loops: CDR1 SGHTA, CDR2 FQGNSA. V lost 5 bases to trimming and J lost 7 bases, with 10 bases between them. The CDR3 contains 12 residues. The CDR3 DNA reads as TGTGCCAGCAGCATCCGCGTATATACGCAGTATTTT. This gives the protein CASSIRVYTQYF.

Only one count was recorded for this clonotype. A read error may produce the germline difference seen at one junction end. This chain uses TRBV7-9 with TRBJ2-7, with D tentatively TRBD1 (7 bases). Germline CDR1 reads SEHNR; CDR2 reads FQNEAQ (reference sequence). This CDR3 has 14 residues. As DNA, the CDR3 is TGCGCCAGCACGGCGGGACAGCGAGTTTACGAGCAGTACTTC. Amino acid sequence: CASTAGQRVYEQYF. Filled out from reference TRBV7-9 and TRBJ2-7, the complete variable domain reads DTGVSQNPRHKITKRGQNVTFRCDPISEHNRLYWYRQTLGQGPEFLTYFQNEAQLEKSRLLSDRFSAERPKGSFSTLEIQRTEQGDSAMYLCASTAGQRVYEQYFGPGTRLTVT.

The rearrangement uses TRBV2 and TRBJ2-5; D is perhaps TRBD2 (5 bases). The CDR3 consists of 14 residues. V was shortened by 5 bases and J by 1 base, with 11 bases between the two germline ends. CDR1 is SNHLY, CDR2 FYNNEI, per germline. For the CDR3, the DNA is TGTGCCAGCAGTCGTGGCGGGCTCCAAGAGACCCAGTACTTC. Translating it yields CASSRGGLQETQYF.

This clonotype has a count of ten or more. V is TRBV20-1 and J is TRBJ1-1; the D is unclear. Between the trimmed V and J ends, which lost 4 bases and 0 bases, there was a span of 21 bases. The CDR3 contains 17 residues. Germline CDR1 and CDR2: DFQATT and SNEGSKA (reference sequence). CDR3 sequence reads: CSAKGTGVRNLNTEAFF. As DNA, the CDR3 is TGCAGTGCTAAGGGTACTGGGGTCCGGAATCTGAACACTGAAGCTTTCTTT.

At least ten counts were recorded for this clonotype. The rearrangement uses TRBV19 and TRBJ1-3; D not resolved. This CDR3 contains 10 residues. The germline CDR1 and CDR2 sequences are LNHDA and SQIVND (reference sequence). V lost 8 bases to trimming and J lost 3 bases, with 2 bases between them. CDR3 DNA: TGTGCCAGTCGTGGAAACACCATATATTTT. Translation gives CASRGNTIYF.

The gene calls are TRBV12-3 or TRBV12-4 and TRBJ1-2; possible D gene TRBD1, 5 bases. Between the trimmed V and J ends, which lost 6 bases and 3 bases, there was a span of 14 bases. The CDR3 has 14 amino acids. The CDR3: CASSESRGHYGYTF. The CDR3 DNA reads TGTGCCAGCAGCGAATCTCGGGGACACTATGGCTACACCTTC.

The chain has TRBV5-1 and TRBJ1-1; no firm D call. V dropped 2 bases and J dropped 6 bases, with 14 bases sitting between them. Germline CDR1 and CDR2: SGHRS and YFSETQ. The CDR3 has 14 residues. The CDR3 spells CASSLGYGVSEAFF. CDR3 coding DNA: TGCGCCAGCAGCTTAGGCTATGGGGTTTCTGAAGCTTTCTTT.